Listed below are T cell receptor beta chains from one sample, sequenced in a study of regulatory T cells in long-lasting Graves disease. TCRdb re-called the multiplex PCR reads through MiXCR, storing one row per CDR3 protein. Of roughly 610,000 distinct CDR3 sequences detected, about 16% appear once; the ten largest clones hold around a sixth. These records were also assigned to another study, of T cells in Graves' hyperthyroidism and ophthalmopathy.

Sequences were derived from peripheral blood mononuclear cells (PBMCs), sampled at new diagnosis, from a patient treated with antithyroid drugs. Every receptor here comes from a woman in her thirties with Graves disease. Each CDR3 is given with its conserved first and last residue. Each record gives: CDR3 length, V gene, J gene, D gene, clone size, CDR3 protein, CDR3 DNA. A D gene is named only where the DNA matches it firmly. Clone size is given for some rows only: seen once, a few or many times, or a class if the clone is expanded.

>15|TRBV28|TRBJ2-4|NA|few
CASSRLGAAKNIQYF
TGTGCCAGCAGCAGACTGGGAGCGGCCAAAAACATTCAGTACTTC
>13|TRBV6-1|TRBJ2-1|NA|NA
CASSTQLKYEQFF
TGTGCCAGCAGTACCCAGCTTAAGTATGAGCAGTTCTTC
>14|TRBV7-9|TRBJ2-7|TRBD1|few
CASSLGQGVHEQYF
TGTGCCAGCAGCTTAGGACAGGGGGTCCACGAGCAGTACTTC
>15|TRBV29-1|TRBJ2-1|TRBD2|few
CSVKPSGRADNEQFF
TGCAGCGTTAAACCAAGCGGGAGGGCCGACAATGAGCAGTTCTTC
>15|TRBV20-1|TRBJ1-5|NA|NA
CSARGDRRSNQPQHF
TGCAGTGCTAGGGGCGACAGAAGGAGCAATCAGCCCCAGCATTTT
>16|TRBV7-2|TRBJ2-1|TRBD1|few
CASSLVTLGGRDEQFF
TGTGCCAGCAGCTTAGTAACGTTAGGGGGCAGGGATGAGCAGTTCTTC
>15|TRBV19|TRBJ2-7|TRBD2|NA
CASSKQLAGVYEQYF
TGTGCCAGTAGTAAACAACTAGCGGGAGTCTACGAGCAGTACTTC
>12|TRBV9|TRBJ1-2|TRBD1|NA
CVLQDRGYGYTF
TGTGTACTCCAAGACAGGGGGTATGGCTACACCTTC
>12|TRBV20-1|TRBJ1-1|NA|NA
CSARQALREAFF
TGCAGTGCCCGACAGGCCCTTAGGGAGGCTTTCTTT
>13|TRBV7-8|TRBJ1-2|NA|many
CASSFPATYGYTF
TGTGCCAGCAGCTTTCCAGCAACCTATGGCTACACCTTC
>14|TRBV2|TRBJ2-3|NA|many
CASSGTESTDTQYF
TGTGCCAGCAGTGGGACCGAAAGCACAGATACGCAGTATTTT